This T cell receptor (beta chain) was recorded in a study of T-cell memory formation after mild COVID-19. Study outcomes and limitations: CD4+ contracting clones were mainly CM and EM; CD8+ ones, EMRA. Pre-infection memory already had some responding clones, implying cross-reactive memory joined.

Worth noting for this clonotype: What it recognizes is unknown.

TCRdb reprocessed the 5' RACE reads via MiXCR and lists one record per CDR3 protein. The sample gives 40,000 to 45,000 distinct CDR3 sequences, 6% to 9.5% of which show up once; less than 1.5% is in the top ten. This CDR3 is built from 15 residues. CDR1 and CDR2 (germline): MNHEY, SVGEGT. V gave up 5 bases and J gave up 3 bases; unmatched junction bases: 10. The chain joins TRBV6-2 or TRBV6-3 to TRBJ2-7; TRBD1 agrees at 7 bases. Material: PBMCs or a T cell subset sorted from them (not recorded which). This clonotype originated in a young man who had mild COVID-19 (a few samples of this study predate the infection). Cell type and time point are not known. The chain's CDR3 is CASSGYRGFLYEQYF. The DNA for the CDR3 is TGTGCCAGCAGTGGCTACAGGGGATTCCTCTACGAGCAGTACTTC.